Sequencing of this TCR beta chain was carried out in a study of cytomegalovirus exposure and HLA in healthy donors. On this clone itself: Its target is not known.

Study-level findings and limits: Rates of TCR association differed by HLA locus in a later analysis, with DRB1 highest and HLA-C lowest. In an earlier analysis, most TCR beta V segments were productive about 87% or about 30% of the time.

The CDR3 has 15 residues. V lost 7 bases to trimming and J lost 1 base; unmatched junction nucleotides: 6. Germline CDR1 is MNHEY and CDR2 is SVGAGI. The PCR used 60 Vbeta and 13 Jbeta primers. The data were produced by immunoSEQ multiplex PCR, yet TCRdb's version contains in-frame clones alone and is incomplete. The sample contains some 140,000 clones, roughly 70% of which appear only once. The clonotype originates from a man in his thirties or forties in good health and CMV-seronegative. The chain uses TRBV6-5 and TRBJ2-3; 9 nucleotides match TRBD1. The source material was PBMCs. CDR3 sequence: CASKLQGARTDTQYF. DNA for the CDR3: TGTGCCAGCAAGTTACAGGGGGCCCGCACAGATACGCAGTATTTT.